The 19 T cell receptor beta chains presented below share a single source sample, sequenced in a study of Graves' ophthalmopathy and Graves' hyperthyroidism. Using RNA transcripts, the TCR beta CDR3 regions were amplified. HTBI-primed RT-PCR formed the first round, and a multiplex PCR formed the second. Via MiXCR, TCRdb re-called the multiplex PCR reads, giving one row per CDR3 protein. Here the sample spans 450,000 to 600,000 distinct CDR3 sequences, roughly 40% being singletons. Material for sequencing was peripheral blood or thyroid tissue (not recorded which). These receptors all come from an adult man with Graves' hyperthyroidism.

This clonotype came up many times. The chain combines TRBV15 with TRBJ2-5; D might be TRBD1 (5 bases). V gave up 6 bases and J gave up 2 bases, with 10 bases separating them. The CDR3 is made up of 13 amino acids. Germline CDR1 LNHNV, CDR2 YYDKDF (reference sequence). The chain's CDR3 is CATRGQVQETQYF. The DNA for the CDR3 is TGTGCCACCAGGGGGCAAGTGCAAGAGACCCAGTACTTC.

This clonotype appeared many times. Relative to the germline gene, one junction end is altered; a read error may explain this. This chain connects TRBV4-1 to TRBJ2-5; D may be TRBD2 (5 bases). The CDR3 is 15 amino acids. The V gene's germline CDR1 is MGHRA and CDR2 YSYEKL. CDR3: CASSQGGGLVEAQYF. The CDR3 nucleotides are TGCGCCAGCAGCCAAGGGGGTGGACTGGTAGAGGCCCAGTACTTC.

The CDR3 DNA follows: TGTGCCAGCAGCTTTAGCGGGGGGAAATACGAGCAGTACTTC. Translating it yields CASSFSGGKYEQYF. V is TRBV9 and J is TRBJ2-7; 10 bases agree with TRBD2. Germline V gene sequence: CDR1 SGDLS, CDR2 YYNGEE. V was pared by 4 bases and J by 4 bases, with 5 bases of the junction left unmatched. This CDR3 is built from 14 residues.

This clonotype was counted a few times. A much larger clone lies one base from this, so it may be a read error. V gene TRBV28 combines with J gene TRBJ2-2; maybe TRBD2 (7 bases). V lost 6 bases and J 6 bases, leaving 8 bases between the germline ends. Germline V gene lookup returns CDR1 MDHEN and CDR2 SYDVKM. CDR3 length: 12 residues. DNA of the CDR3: TGTGCCAGCAGGGGGGGGCCCGGGGAGCTGTTTTTT. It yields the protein CASRGGPGELFF.

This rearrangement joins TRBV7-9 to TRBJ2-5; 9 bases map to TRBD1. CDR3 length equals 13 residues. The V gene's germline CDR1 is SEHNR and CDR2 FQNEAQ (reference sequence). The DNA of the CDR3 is TGTGCTAGCTCGGGACAGGGAACTTGGACCCAGTACTTC. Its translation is CASSGQGTWTQYF.

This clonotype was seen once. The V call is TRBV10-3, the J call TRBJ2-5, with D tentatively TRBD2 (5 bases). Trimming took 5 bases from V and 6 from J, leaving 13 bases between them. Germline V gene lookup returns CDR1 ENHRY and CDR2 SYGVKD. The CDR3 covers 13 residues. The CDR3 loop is CAISKNTGKTQYF. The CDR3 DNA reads TGTGCCATCAGTAAAAACACGGGAAAGACCCAGTACTTC.

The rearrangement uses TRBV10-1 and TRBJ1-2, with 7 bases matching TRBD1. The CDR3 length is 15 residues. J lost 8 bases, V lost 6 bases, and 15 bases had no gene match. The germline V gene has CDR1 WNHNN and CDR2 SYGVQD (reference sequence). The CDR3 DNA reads TGCGCCAGCAGCGCTGGGACAGTCTATGTCGGGGGCTACACCTTC. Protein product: CASSAGTVYVGGYTF.

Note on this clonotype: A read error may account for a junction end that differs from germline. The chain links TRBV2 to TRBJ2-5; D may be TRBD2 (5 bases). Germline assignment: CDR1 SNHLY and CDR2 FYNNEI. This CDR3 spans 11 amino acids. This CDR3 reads CASSEALRRRF. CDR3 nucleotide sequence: TGTGCCAGCAGTGAAGCGCTAAGGAGGCGGTTC.

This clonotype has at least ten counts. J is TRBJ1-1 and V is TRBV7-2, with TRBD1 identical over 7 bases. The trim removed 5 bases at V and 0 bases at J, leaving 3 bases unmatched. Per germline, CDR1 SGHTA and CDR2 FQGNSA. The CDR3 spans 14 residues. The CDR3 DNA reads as TGTGCCAGCAGCGTAGACAGGGTGAACACTGAAGCTTTCTTT. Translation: CASSVDRVNTEAFF.

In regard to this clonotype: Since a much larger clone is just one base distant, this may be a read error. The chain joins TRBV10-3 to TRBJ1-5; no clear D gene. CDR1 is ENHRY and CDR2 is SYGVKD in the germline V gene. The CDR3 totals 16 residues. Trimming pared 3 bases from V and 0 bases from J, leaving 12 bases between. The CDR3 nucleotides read TGTGCCATCAGTGATGCAACACGGGGTAGCAATCAGCCCCAGCATTTT. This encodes CAISDATRGSNQPQHF.

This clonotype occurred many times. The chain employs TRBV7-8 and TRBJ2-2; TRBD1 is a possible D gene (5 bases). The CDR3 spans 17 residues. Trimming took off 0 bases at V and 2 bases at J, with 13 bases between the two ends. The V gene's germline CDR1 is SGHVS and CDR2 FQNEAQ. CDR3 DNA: TGTGCCAGCAGCTTAGCCGGGCAGCAGGGTAACACCGGGGAGCTGTTTTTT. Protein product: CASSLAGQQGNTGELFF.

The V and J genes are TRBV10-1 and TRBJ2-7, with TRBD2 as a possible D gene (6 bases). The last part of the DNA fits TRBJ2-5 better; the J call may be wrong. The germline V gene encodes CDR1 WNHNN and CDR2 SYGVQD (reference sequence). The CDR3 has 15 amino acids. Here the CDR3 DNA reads TGCGCCAGCAGCTCTCTGTTAGCGGCTAATGAGACCCAGTACTTC. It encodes CASSSLLAANETQYF.

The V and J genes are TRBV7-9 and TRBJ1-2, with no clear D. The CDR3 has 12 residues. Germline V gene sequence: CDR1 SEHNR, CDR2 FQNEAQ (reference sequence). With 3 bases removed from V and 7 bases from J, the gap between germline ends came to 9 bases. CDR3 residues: CASSFGGFGYTF. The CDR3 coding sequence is TGTGCCAGCAGCTTCGGAGGTTTTGGCTACACCTTC. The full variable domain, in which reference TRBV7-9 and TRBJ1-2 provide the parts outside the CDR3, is DTGVSQNPRHKITKRGQNVTFRCDPISEHNRLYWYRQTLGQGPEFLTYFQNEAQLEKSRLLSDRFSAERPKGSFSTLEIQRTEQGDSAMYLCASSFGGFGYTFGSGTRLTVV.

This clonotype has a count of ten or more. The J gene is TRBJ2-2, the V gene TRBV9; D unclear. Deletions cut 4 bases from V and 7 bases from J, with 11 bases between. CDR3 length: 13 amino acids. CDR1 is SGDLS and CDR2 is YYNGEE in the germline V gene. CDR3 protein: CASSSQHSGELFF. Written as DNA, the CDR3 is TGTGCCAGCAGCTCTCAACACAGCGGGGAGCTGTTTTTT.

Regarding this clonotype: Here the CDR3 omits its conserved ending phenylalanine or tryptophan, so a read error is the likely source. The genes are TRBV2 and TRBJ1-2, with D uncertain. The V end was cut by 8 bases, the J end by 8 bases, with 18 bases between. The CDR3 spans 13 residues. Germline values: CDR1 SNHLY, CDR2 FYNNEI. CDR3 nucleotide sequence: TGTGCCAGCGTTGAATTTGCAGGAGGAGGCTACACCGTC. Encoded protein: CASVEFAGGGYTV.

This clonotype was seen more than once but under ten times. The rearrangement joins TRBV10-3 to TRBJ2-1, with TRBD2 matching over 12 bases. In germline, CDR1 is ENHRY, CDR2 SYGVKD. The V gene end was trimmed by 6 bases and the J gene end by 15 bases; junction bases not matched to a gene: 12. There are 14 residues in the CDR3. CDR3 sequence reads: CAISTGTSGPKWFF. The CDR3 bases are TGTGCCATCAGCACCGGGACTAGCGGGCCTAAGTGGTTCTTC.

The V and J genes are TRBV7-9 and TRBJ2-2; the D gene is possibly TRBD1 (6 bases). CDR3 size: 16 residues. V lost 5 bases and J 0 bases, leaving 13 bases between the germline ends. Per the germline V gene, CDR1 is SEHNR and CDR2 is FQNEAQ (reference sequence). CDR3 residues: CASSPPDRTNTGELFF. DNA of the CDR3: TGTGCCAGCAGCCCACCTGACAGGACGAACACCGGGGAGCTGTTTTTT.

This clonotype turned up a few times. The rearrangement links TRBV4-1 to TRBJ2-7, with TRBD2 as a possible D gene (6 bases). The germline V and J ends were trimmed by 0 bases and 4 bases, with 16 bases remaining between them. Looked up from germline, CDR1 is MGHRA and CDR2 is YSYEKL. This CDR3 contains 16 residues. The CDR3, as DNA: TGCGCCAGCAGCCAAGATCAGGGCGGGGTAATGTACGAGCAGTACTTC. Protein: CASSQDQGGVMYEQYF.

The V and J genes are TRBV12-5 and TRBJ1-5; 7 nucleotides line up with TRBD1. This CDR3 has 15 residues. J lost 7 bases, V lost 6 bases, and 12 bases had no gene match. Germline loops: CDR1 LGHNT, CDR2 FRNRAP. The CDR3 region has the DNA TGTGCTAGTGGGAATACCCGACAGGGAGAGCAGCCCCAGCATTTT. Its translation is CASGNTRQGEQPQHF.